This is a list of T cell receptor beta chains from one sample in a study of radiotherapy plus CTLA-4 blockade in lung cancer. Assay: immunoSEQ multiplex PCR; the TCRdb copy retains only in-frame clones and omits some. The data hold 100,000 or so clones, with approximately 80% observed a single time. The sample in question was peripheral blood, obtained from a patient treated with radiotherapy plus ipilimumab. The receptors stem from a human donor with non-small cell lung cancer that progressed on radiotherapy plus ipilimumab. CDR3s leave out the opening cysteine and the closing phenylalanine or tryptophan. The size entry is marked missing in some rows and otherwise reads once, few, many or a size class.

TRBJ1-6 NA TRBV27 ASTPVWAYNSPLH
TRBJ2-7 NA TRBV2 ASSDQGFGTGGSYEQY
TRBJ2-2 NA TRBV7-7 ASSLEGTAGELF
TRBJ2-3 NA TRBV9 ASSNREGVDTQY
TRBJ2-5 once TRBV4-1 ASKAPGAMETQY
TRBJ1-3 NA TRBV28 ASSLLGQGLLNTIY
TRBJ1-3 NA TRBV4-1 ASSQVAGVSGNTIY
TRBJ2-2 NA TRBV5-1 ASSLDGIGSGELF
TRBJ2-1 NA TRBV6-5 AAHRGVGEQF
TRBJ1-2 once TRBV2 ASRYGGEGY
TRBJ1-2 few TRBV7-9 ASSLAHADFAGYT
TRBJ2-3 NA TRBV7-2 ASSSNAGLATDTQY
TRBJ2-3 NA TRBV9 ASSVALAGITDTQY
TRBJ1-1 few TRBV5-1 ATSGQGNTEAF
TRBJ2-7 NA TRBV6-5 ASTSGGPYEQY
TRBJ2-7 NA TRBV7-9 ASSPGAARAEQY
TRBJ2-6 NA TRBV5-1 ASGGDPSGANVLT
TRBJ2-1 NA TRBV19 ASSIVAGVINNEQF
TRBJ2-7 NA TRBV5-1 ASSLERGLSGSYEQY
TRBJ2-7 NA TRBV6-1 ASSSAAPTYEQY
TRBJ1-6 NA TRBV5-1 ASSPTGSNSPLH
TRBJ2-2 NA TRBV7-3 ASSFQGSNTGELF
TRBJ2-2 NA TRBV30 AWSVRLAWNTGELF
TRBJ2-1 few TRBV7-9 ASSLAVLPSGTEQF
TRBJ2-3 NA TRBV6-8 ASKGSSPTDTQY
TRBJ2-4 NA TRBV2 ASGGTGAQLR
TRBJ2-5 NA TRBV7-9 ASSPVGGTETQY
TRBJ1-2 NA TRBV6-5 ASSPRADRLLGYT
TRBJ2-2 NA TRBV6-5 ASSKSLVSAGELF
TRBJ2-1 NA TRBV19 ASSVLKTGLSYNEQF
TRBJ2-7 NA TRBV18 ASSPGTGSSYEQY
TRBJ2-3 few TRBV15 ATSRDWANTDTQY
TRBJ2-3 NA TRBV25-1 ASSDIRGGGTDTQY
TRBJ2-1 NA TRBV7-2 ASSQSYNEQF
TRBJ2-3 NA TRBV6-6 ASSRRQGPHTDTQY
TRBJ2-1 NA TRBV19 ASSIAAGGTEQF
TRBJ2-4 NA TRBV27 ASSLAGAKNIQY
TRBJ2-3 few TRBV19 ASRADTQY
TRBJ2-3 NA TRBV27 ASSPGGGRGDTQY
TRBJ2-7 NA TRBV7-2 ASSLGGGLAVEQY
TRBJ2-3 NA TRBV12-5 ASGQGPLSTDTQY
TRBJ2-3 NA TRBV6-1 ASSATRTSTDTQY
TRBJ2-1 NA TRBV4-2 ASSQDLVYEQF
TRBJ1-6 few TRBV12-5 ASGVDNSPLH
TRBJ2-6 NA TRBV5-1 ASSLQASGANVLT
TRBJ2-7 NA TRBV27 AASGGQGIDEQY
TRBJ1-5 NA TRBV28 ASSGTEHSNQPQH